This is a list of T cell receptor beta chains from one sample in a study of blood T cell repertoires in COVID-19. Profiled with immunoSEQ multiplex PCR; TCRdb holds only in-frame clones, not every one. This sample has some 41,000 clones; around 80% occur once, and the top ten carry under 55%. The material sequenced was peripheral blood. The receptors originated from a woman of 80 years or more with active or convalescent COVID-19. Both conserved end residues are part of each CDR3. The order of the fields is V gene, J gene, clone size, D gene, CDR3 protein, CDR3 DNA. D genes are given only for firm matches. Where a row states a size, it is once, few, many or the class of an expanded clone; other rows omit it.

v_gene: TRBV19; j_gene: TRBJ1-4; abundance: .; d_gene: .; CDR3aa: CASRSTAPNEKLFF; CDR3nt: TGTGCCAGTAGATCGACAGCGCCTAATGAAAAACTGTTTTTT
v_gene: TRBV25-1; j_gene: TRBJ1-2; abundance: few; d_gene: TRBD1; CDR3aa: CASSEWTGSRGYTF; CDR3nt: TGTGCCAGCAGTGAGTGGACAGGCTCTCGTGGCTACACCTTC
v_gene: TRBV6-2/TRBV6-3; j_gene: TRBJ2-6; abundance: .; d_gene: TRBD2; CDR3aa: CASSSLAGGSQGANVLTF; CDR3nt: TGTGCCAGCAGTTCCCTAGCGGGAGGCTCTCAAGGGGCCAACGTCCTGACTTTC
v_gene: TRBV6-5; j_gene: TRBJ2-4; abundance: .; d_gene: TRBD1; CDR3aa: CAIDRGGIQYF; CDR3nt: TGTGCCATCGACAGGGGAGGCATTCAGTACTTC
v_gene: TRBV15; j_gene: TRBJ2-1; abundance: .; d_gene: .; CDR3aa: CATSPNREGVHEQFF; CDR3nt: TGTGCCACCAGCCCAAACAGGGAGGGGGTCCATGAGCAGTTCTTC
v_gene: TRBV12-3/TRBV12-4; j_gene: TRBJ2-5; abundance: once; d_gene: TRBD2; CDR3aa: CASSLWGGETQYF; CDR3nt: TGTGCCAGCAGTTTATGGGGAGGGGAGACCCAGTACTTC
v_gene: TRBV12-3/TRBV12-4; j_gene: TRBJ1-5; abundance: .; d_gene: .; CDR3aa: CASSLGRNQPQHF; CDR3nt: TGTGCCAGCAGTTTAGGCAGAAATCAGCCCCAGCATTTT
v_gene: TRBV18; j_gene: TRBJ1-4; abundance: .; d_gene: .; CDR3aa: CASSLGTPATNEKLFF; CDR3nt: TGTGCCAGCTCACTCGGGACACCTGCAACTAATGAAAAACTGTTTTTT
v_gene: TRBV7-2; j_gene: TRBJ2-3; abundance: .; d_gene: .; CDR3aa: CASSRASGTDTQYF; CDR3nt: TGTGCCAGCAGCCGCGCTAGCGGCACAGATACGCAGTATTTT
v_gene: TRBV2; j_gene: TRBJ1-6; abundance: .; d_gene: TRBD1; CDR3aa: CASIVGQGGNSPLHF; CDR3nt: TGTGCCAGCATTGTTGGACAGGGCGGGAATTCACCCCTCCACTTT
v_gene: TRBV28; j_gene: TRBJ2-7; abundance: .; d_gene: TRBD1; CDR3aa: CASRGTGTGLSYEQYF; CDR3nt: TGTGCCAGCAGGGGAACCGGGACAGGGCTTTCCTACGAGCAGTACTTC
v_gene: TRBV15; j_gene: TRBJ1-2; abundance: .; d_gene: TRBD1; CDR3aa: CATSRADRGPGYTF; CDR3nt: TGTGCCACCAGCAGAGCTGACAGGGGGCCTGGCTACACCTTC
v_gene: TRBV6-5; j_gene: TRBJ1-1; abundance: once; d_gene: .; CDR3aa: CASSPGQNEAFF; CDR3nt: TGTGCCAGCAGCCCCGGACAGAATGAAGCTTTCTTT
v_gene: TRBV15; j_gene: TRBJ1-1; abundance: .; d_gene: TRBD1; CDR3aa: CATSRQQGTTEAFF; CDR3nt: TGTGCCACCAGCAGACAACAGGGGACCACTGAAGCTTTCTTT
v_gene: TRBV5-1; j_gene: TRBJ2-1; abundance: .; d_gene: TRBD1; CDR3aa: CASSTRQGASNEQFF; CDR3nt: TGCGCCAGCAGCACCCGACAGGGGGCTAGCAATGAGCAGTTCTTC
v_gene: TRBV20-1; j_gene: TRBJ2-3; abundance: few; d_gene: .; CDR3aa: CSASSLSRGSTDTQYF; CDR3nt: TGCAGTGCTAGTAGTTTGTCGCGGGGCAGCACAGATACGCAGTATTTT
v_gene: TRBV4-3; j_gene: TRBJ2-1; abundance: .; d_gene: TRBD2; CDR3aa: CASSQAQLAGAIEQFF; CDR3nt: TGCGCCAGCAGCCAGGCCCAGCTAGCGGGAGCGATTGAGCAGTTCTTC
v_gene: TRBV6-5; j_gene: TRBJ1-2; abundance: .; d_gene: .; CDR3aa: CASRYLQGANYGYTF; CDR3nt: TGTGCCAGCAGATACTTACAGGGCGCTAACTATGGCTACACCTTC
v_gene: TRBV25-1; j_gene: TRBJ1-2; abundance: .; d_gene: .; CDR3aa: CASSVGLQPGYTF; CDR3nt: TGTGCCAGCAGTGTGGGCCTCCAGCCGGGCTACACCTTC
v_gene: TRBV6-5; j_gene: TRBJ2-7; abundance: .; d_gene: TRBD2; CDR3aa: CASSYQGTSGAYEQYF; CDR3nt: TGTGCCAGCAGTTACCAGGGGACTAGCGGGGCCTACGAGCAGTACTTC
v_gene: TRBV23-1; j_gene: TRBJ1-1; abundance: .; d_gene: .; CDR3aa: CASSLDWKHWGTEAFF; CDR3nt: TGCGCCAGCAGCCTGGACTGGAAACATTGGGGCACTGAAGCTTTCTTT
v_gene: TRBV11-2; j_gene: TRBJ2-7; abundance: .; d_gene: TRBD2; CDR3aa: CASRRAGGTYEQYF; CDR3nt: TGTGCCAGCAGACGAGCGGGGGGTACCTACGAGCAGTACTTC
v_gene: TRBV5-5; j_gene: TRBJ1-2; abundance: .; d_gene: TRBD1; CDR3aa: CASSSSDRGRSGYTF; CDR3nt: TGTGCCAGCAGCTCCTCAGACAGGGGAAGAAGTGGCTACACCTTC
v_gene: TRBV28; j_gene: TRBJ1-5; abundance: .; d_gene: TRBD1; CDR3aa: CASRSRDRDVQPQHF; CDR3nt: TGTGCCAGCAGGAGCAGGGACAGGGATGTTCAGCCCCAGCATTTT
v_gene: TRBV3-1/TRBV3-2; j_gene: TRBJ2-7; abundance: .; d_gene: .; CDR3aa: CASSQAGEQYF; CDR3nt: TGTGCCAGCAGCCAGGCGGGCGAGCAGTACTTC
v_gene: TRBV28; j_gene: TRBJ1-2; abundance: .; d_gene: .; CDR3aa: CASLTANYGYTF; CDR3nt: TGTGCCAGCTTGACAGCCAACTATGGCTACACCTTC
v_gene: TRBV24-1; j_gene: TRBJ2-5; abundance: .; d_gene: TRBD2; CDR3aa: CATSDSHGRGQETQYF; CDR3nt: TGTGCCACCAGTGATTCGCATGGGCGGGGGCAAGAGACCCAGTACTTC
v_gene: TRBV27; j_gene: TRBJ2-7; abundance: .; d_gene: TRBD1; CDR3aa: CASSGQGAHEQYF; CDR3nt: TGTGCCAGCAGTGGACAGGGGGCACACGAGCAGTACTTC
v_gene: TRBV27; j_gene: TRBJ2-2; abundance: once; d_gene: TRBD2; CDR3aa: CASSLQLAGYTGELFF; CDR3nt: TGTGCCAGCAGTTTACAACTAGCGGGCTACACCGGGGAGCTGTTTTTT
v_gene: TRBV7-8; j_gene: TRBJ2-7; abundance: .; d_gene: TRBD2; CDR3aa: CASSPSGGSYEQYF; CDR3nt: TGTGCCAGCAGCCCTTCGGGAGGCAGCTACGAGCAGTACTTC
v_gene: TRBV10-3; j_gene: TRBJ1-1; abundance: .; d_gene: .; CDR3aa: CAIVFMSKLNTEAFF; CDR3nt: TGTGCCATCGTCTTTATGTCGAAGCTGAACACTGAAGCTTTCTTT
v_gene: TRBV29-1; j_gene: TRBJ2-1; abundance: .; d_gene: .; CDR3aa: CSVRPVVLDEQFF; CDR3nt: TGCAGCGTTCGTCCAGTGGTTCTCGATGAGCAGTTCTTC
v_gene: TRBV27; j_gene: TRBJ1-3; abundance: .; d_gene: TRBD1; CDR3aa: CASSLAGGSGNTIYF; CDR3nt: TGTGCCAGCAGTTTAGCAGGGGGCTCTGGAAACACCATATATTTT
v_gene: TRBV7-9; j_gene: TRBJ2-3; abundance: .; d_gene: .; CDR3aa: CASSLGTAQIADTQYF; CDR3nt: TGTGCCAGCAGCTTAGGTACAGCCCAAATCGCAGATACGCAGTATTTT
v_gene: TRBV13; j_gene: TRBJ2-3; abundance: .; d_gene: TRBD2; CDR3aa: CASSLLQFRTSERTDTQYF; CDR3nt: TGTGCCAGCAGCTTACTCCAGTTCAGGACTAGCGAACGCACAGATACGCAGTATTTT
v_gene: TRBV5-8; j_gene: TRBJ2-1; abundance: .; d_gene: TRBD2; CDR3aa: CASSLVLAGGSSYNEQFF; CDR3nt: TGTGCCAGCAGCTTGGTTCTAGCGGGCGGAAGCTCCTACAATGAGCAGTTCTTC
v_gene: TRBV19; j_gene: TRBJ1-2; abundance: .; d_gene: .; CDR3aa: CATSAEGYTF; CDR3nt: TGTGCCACGTCGGCGGAAGGCTACACCTTC
v_gene: TRBV10-3; j_gene: TRBJ2-5; abundance: once; d_gene: TRBD2; CDR3aa: CAIRGLAEETQYF; CDR3nt: TGTGCCATCAGGGGACTAGCGGAAGAGACCCAGTACTTC